This TCR beta chain is from a study of identical twins. TCRdb passed the 5' RACE reads through MiXCR, listing each CDR3 protein once. The sample includes some 500,000 distinct CDR3 sequences, roughly a fifth seen only once; the top ten take 0.91%. The CDR3 is made up of 15 amino acids. Germline values: CDR1 SGHTA, CDR2 FQGNSA. V gave up 5 bases and J gave up 7 bases; unmatched junction bases: 10. This clonotype appeared a few times. Its target is not known. Whole-study results and caveats: Invariant MAIT and iNKT cells are populations that could partly confound zero-insertion analyses.

The same sample was also studied in work on T cells expressing NK-cell markers.

Source material: CD4+ T cells sorted from blood. The clonotype comes from a woman under 30 in good health. The V gene is TRBV7-2, the J gene TRBJ1-5, with 8 bases that match TRBD1. As DNA, the CDR3 is TGTGCCAGCAGCCGCGACAGGGGAAGAGGACAGCCCCAGCATTTT. The encoded protein is CASSRDRGRGQPQHF.